This TCR beta chain is drawn from a study of regulatory and conventional T cells in RAG deficiency. Study observations and caveats: RAG-deficient patients showed markedly lower Shannon entropy and higher Simpson indices than control T-cell subsets.

Trimming cost V 0 bases and J 5 bases, with 14 bases left between them. This CDR3 region has 15 residues. The germline CDR1 and CDR2 sequences are LGHNA and YNFKEQ. Turning to this clone: Its antigen is still unknown.

Repertoires were generated with immunoSEQ multiplex PCR, while TCRdb's copy carries only in-frame clones and drops some. The profile covers 5,500 to 8,500 clones, with roughly 82% appearing a single time and 10% to 15% taken by the ten largest. The data were also submitted as part of a second study, on regulatory T cells. That publication notes: Amplification used 52 TRBV primers and 13 TRBJ primers. In patients, unique TRB V-J pairs were restricted and V/J usage skewed, especially in Tregs.

The source material was CD8+ T cells sorted from blood. The chain links TRBV4-2 to TRBJ2-7; D possibly uses TRBD1 or TRBD2 (5 bases each). The receptor comes from a human donor in good health. The CDR3 bases are TGTGCCAGCAGCCAAGACCGGGACGCCGCGGACGAGCAGTACTTC. Protein sequence: CASSQDRDAADEQYF.